Each of the 10 T cell receptor beta chains below was sequenced from the same sample in a study of identical twins. TCRdb called the 5' RACE reads again in MiXCR, with one record for every CDR3 protein. The table includes around 490,000 distinct CDR3 sequences, roughly 15% detected once. A further study also used this sample, focusing on yellow fever vaccine responses in identical twins.

Sequenced input: CD4+ T cells sorted from blood. The receptors stem from a woman aged 18-29 years in good health.

This clonotype appeared a few times. The V and J genes are TRBV4-2 and TRBJ2-2, with unresolved D. Germline CDR1 LGHNA, CDR2 YNFKEQ. Trimming shortened V by 1 base and J by 2 bases, and 8 bases separated the two germline ends. The CDR3 runs 15 residues. For the CDR3, the DNA is TGTGCCAGCAGCCAAGTGGACGATAACACCGGGGAGCTGTTTTTT. Translation: CASSQVDDNTGELFF.

This clonotype was detected only a few times. This chain connects TRBV12-3 or TRBV12-4 to TRBJ2-1; 9 bases match TRBD2. CDR3 length: 15 amino acids. Trimming removed 3 bases from V and 9 bases from J; junction bases left unmatched: 9. The CDR3 region has the DNA TGTGCCAGCAGTTTTCGGGGCGGGGGGGCTTCTGAGCAGTTCTTC. This translates into CASSFRGGGASEQFF.

V is TRBV6-1 and J is TRBJ2-6; no clear D. The CDR3 extends over 16 amino acids. V lost 6 bases, J lost 0 bases, and 12 bases lay in between. CDR1 is MNHNS and CDR2 is SASEGT in the germline V gene. Here the CDR3 reads CASSWSPPSGANVLTF. As DNA, the CDR3 is TGTGCCAGCAGCTGGAGTCCCCCCTCTGGGGCCAACGTCCTGACTTTC.

The rearrangement joins TRBV5-1 to TRBJ1-2; 7 bases map to TRBD1. Germline CDR1 SGHRS, CDR2 YFSETQ. This CDR3 is 15 amino acids long. The V gene end was trimmed by 4 bases and the J gene end by 0 bases; junction bases not matched to a gene: 6. The CDR3 DNA sequence: TGCGCCAGCAGCACCGGGACAGTTTCTAACTATGGCTACACCTTC. Its translation is CASSTGTVSNYGYTF.

This clonotype appeared a few times. This sequence joins TRBV6-2 or TRBV6-3 and TRBJ2-1, with 7 bases lining up with TRBD1. The CDR3 spans 19 residues. Germline CDR1 is MNHEY and CDR2 is SVGEGT. The V and J ends lost 7 bases and 5 bases, in that order; junction bases with no gene match: 23. The DNA of the CDR3 is TGTGCCAGCACCCTACCGAGGGGGCCGACTGAGGACAGTCACAATGAGCAGTTCTTC. Translated: CASTLPRGPTEDSHNEQFF.

This sequence joins TRBV7-2 and TRBJ1-1; D gene ambiguous. Trimming removed 1 base at V and 0 bases at J, with 9 bases between. The CDR3 loop spans 15 amino acids. CDR1 and CDR2 (germline): SGHTA, FQGNSA. CDR3: CASSLVFSVNTEAFF. CDR3 DNA: TGTGCCAGCAGCTTAGTTTTCTCGGTGAACACTGAAGCTTTCTTT. Together with reference TRBV7-2 and TRBJ1-1, the CDR3 gives the full variable domain: GAGVSQSPSNKVTEKGKDVELRCDPISGHTALYWYRQSLGQGLEFLIYFQGNSAPDKSGLPSDRFSAERTGGSVSTLTIQRTQQEDSAVYLCASSLVFSVNTEAFFGQGTRLTVV.

This clonotype has only a few counts. The chain employs TRBV7-9 and TRBJ2-1; maybe TRBD2 (5 bases). V lost 3 bases to trimming and J lost 2 bases, with 11 bases between them. The length of the CDR3 is 15 residues. CDR1 and CDR2 (germline): SEHNR, FQNEAQ (reference sequence). CDR3 coding DNA: TGTGCCAGCAGCTTGATGGACTTTACCTACAATGAGCAGTTCTTC. This gives the protein CASSLMDFTYNEQFF.

This clonotype was seen only once. The rearrangement uses TRBV25-1 and TRBJ2-4, with D perhaps given as TRBD1 or TRBD2 (5 bases each). This CDR3 comprises 18 residues. CDR1 and CDR2 from the germline V gene are MGHDK and SYGVNS. The V gene lost 0 bases and the J gene lost 1 base, with 16 bases spanning the gap. The CDR3 spells CASSEYIGKGEAKNIQYF. CDR3 DNA: TGTGCCAGCAGTGAATATATCGGTAAAGGGGAGGCCAAAAACATTCAGTACTTC.

The table lists this clonotype with a few counts. The gene calls are TRBV20-1 and TRBJ2-5; D remains unclear. Germline CDR1 DFQATT, CDR2 SNEGSKA (reference sequence). The CDR3 covers 13 residues. Trimming took 0 bases from V and 4 from J, leaving 9 bases between them. Written as DNA, the CDR3 is TGCAGTGCTAGAGATTTGAAGGGAGAGACCCAGTACTTC. This encodes CSARDLKGETQYF.

This clonotype has only a few counts. V is TRBV7-3 and J is TRBJ1-2; D might be TRBD1 (6 bases). The CDR3 totals 16 residues. Germline V gene sequence: CDR1 SGHTA, CDR2 FQGTGA. Trimming removed 2 bases at V and 0 bases at J, with 13 bases between. CDR3 sequence reads: CASSLRPGHSNYGYTF. CDR3 nucleotide sequence: TGTGCCAGCAGCTTACGCCCGGGACACTCTAACTATGGCTACACCTTC.